Listed here are 10 T cell receptor beta chains from one sample, sequenced in a study of shared clonotypes between healthy human individuals. The assay was immunoSEQ multiplex PCR, and TCRdb's table has in-frame clones only and misses some. There are some 550,000 clones in the sample; around 97% occur only once, and about 0.057% lies in the top ten. The sample comprised naive CD4+ T cells sorted from blood. The subset is: CD45RA+ positively selected. The receptors shown here come from a woman aged 25-40 years in good health.

The V gene is TRBV28, the J gene TRBJ2-1, with 8 bases matching TRBD2. Trimming removed 6 bases from V and 1 base from J; junction bases left unmatched: 2. This CDR3 has 14 amino acids. CDR1 is MDHEN, CDR2 SYDVKM, per germline. CDR3 coding DNA: TGTGCCAGCAGACCTAGCGGGTCCTACAATGAGCAGTTCTTC. This codes for CASRPSGSYNEQFF.

This sequence joins TRBV5-1 and TRBJ2-7, with no clear D. Germline V gene data show CDR1 as SGHRS and CDR2 as YFSETQ. V was trimmed by 0 bases and J by 2 bases, leaving 6 bases between them. The CDR3 extends over 13 amino acids. The CDR3 here is CASSLGLTYEQYF. The CDR3 DNA follows: TGCGCCAGCAGCTTGGGCTTAACCTACGAGCAGTACTTC.

The V call is TRBV27, the J call TRBJ2-2; TRBD2 aligns across 13 bases. In germline, CDR1 is MNHEY, CDR2 SMNVEV (reference sequence). The V and J ends lost 5 bases and 5 bases, in that order; junction bases with no gene match: 8. This CDR3 is built from 17 residues. CDR3 in DNA: TGTGCCAGCAGTCCGCGCCGGACTAGCGGGAGAACCGGGGAGCTGTTTTTT. Its translation: CASSPRRTSGRTGELFF.

The gene calls are TRBV5-1 and TRBJ2-7, with D possibly matching TRBD2 (5 bases). Trimming cost V 3 bases and J 3 bases, with 16 bases left between them. This CDR3 contains 15 residues. Germline values: CDR1 SGHRS, CDR2 YFSETQ. For the CDR3, the DNA is TGCGCCAGCAGCTGGGAGTTGGGTCCACTCTACGAGCAGTACTTC. This gives the protein CASSWELGPLYEQYF.

Points on this clone: Other DNA sequences in the sample encode the same CDR3. The CDR3 bases are TGTGCCAGTAGTATACAGGGCGCAGATACGCAGTATTTT. Encoded protein: CASSIQGADTQYF. The genes are TRBV19 and TRBJ2-3; a weak D match, TRBD1 (5 bases). There are 13 residues in the CDR3. Germline V lookup: CDR1 LNHDA, CDR2 SQIVND (reference sequence). The germline V and J ends were trimmed by 2 bases and 4 bases, with 7 bases remaining between them.

The V and J genes are TRBV9 and TRBJ2-5; TRBD1 matches at 11 bases. V was clipped by 2 bases and J by 7 bases; unmatched bases: 13. The CDR3 sequence is 17 residues long. CDR1 is SGDLS, CDR2 YYNGEE, per germline. DNA for the CDR3: TGTGCCAGCAGCGTTTCCGGGACAGGGGGACCGGTCGGGACCCAGTACTTC. As protein: CASSVSGTGGPVGTQYF.

The chain employs TRBV28 and TRBJ2-7; no definite D call. V dropped 3 bases and J dropped 2 bases, with 8 bases sitting between them. Germline CDR1 is MDHEN and CDR2 is SYDVKM. The CDR3 length is 13 residues. As DNA, the CDR3 is TGTGCCAGCAGTTTTGGCCCAACCTACGAGCAGTACTTC. Its translation: CASSFGPTYEQYF. Drawing the rest from reference TRBV28 and TRBJ2-7, the complete variable domain is DVKVTQSSRYLVKRTGEKVFLECVQDMDHENMFWYRQDPGLGLRLIYFSYDVKMKEKGDIPEGYSVSREKKERFSLILESASTNQTSMYLCASSFGPTYEQYFGPGTRLTVT.

The gene calls are TRBV5-6 and TRBJ1-5, with unresolved D. CDR1 SGHDT and CDR2 YYEEEE come from the germline V gene. This CDR3 is built from 15 residues. Trimming shortened V by 0 bases and J by 5 bases, and 12 bases separated the two germline ends. The CDR3 DNA is TGTGCCAGCAGCTTGGGTCCCGGGAGGGATCAGCCCCAGCATTTT. Its translation is CASSLGPGRDQPQHF.

CDR3 sequence reads: CASSQTVGDQPQHF. DNA for the CDR3: TGCGCCAGCAGCCAGACAGTGGGGGATCAGCCCCAGCATTTT. V and J are TRBV5-1 and TRBJ1-5, with D perhaps TRBD1 (5 bases). Deletions cut 4 bases from V and 5 bases from J, with 13 bases between. This CDR3 has 14 residues. Germline CDR1 SGHRS, CDR2 YFSETQ. The whole variable domain, filled in from reference TRBV5-1 and TRBJ1-5, reads KAGVTQTPRYLIKTRGQQVTLSCSPISGHRSVSWYQQTPGQGLQFLFEYFSETQRNKGNFPGRFSGRQFSNSRSEMNVSTLELGDSALYLCASSQTVGDQPQHFGDGTRLSIL.

The gene calls are TRBV28 and TRBJ2-2; 7 nucleotides line up with TRBD2. Trimming took 10 bases from V and 1 from J; bases not matched to a gene: 9. CDR1 and CDR2 from the germline V gene are MDHEN and SYDVKM. The CDR3 length is 15 residues. CDR3 sequence: CATLPGGGNTGELFF. The CDR3 bases are TGTGCCACCCTCCCGGGGGGAGGGAACACCGGGGAGCTGTTTTTT.